These T cell receptor beta chains were read from a single sample in a study of T-cell reconstitution after alpha-beta-depleted transplantation in children. A single record per CDR3 protein comes from TCRdb applying MiXCR to the PCR reads. Of about 500,000 distinct CDR3 sequences in the sample, about 31% are singletons; the top ten hold approximately 2.3%. The sequencing used PBMCs from the stem cell graft donor, collected from the stem cell graft. The receptors derive from a human donor who donated a stem cell graft to a child with aplastic anemia. CDR3s include the opening cysteine and the closing phenylalanine or tryptophan. Each record gives: clone size, D gene, V gene, J gene, CDR3 DNA, CDR3 protein. D genes are given only for firm matches. The size field is filled for only some rows; it gives once, few, many or a size class.

NA	TRBD2	TRBV27	TRBJ2-5	TGTGCCAGCAGTTCCAGTCTAGCGGGAGGAAGAGAGACCCAGTACTTC	CASSSSLAGGRETQYF
few	NA	TRBV20-1	TRBJ2-2	TGCAGTGCTAGATCGTCGAACACCGGGGAGCTGTTTTTT	CSARSSNTGELFF
NA	NA	TRBV5-5	TRBJ1-5	TGTGCCAGCAGCTTGGGGCCGGGGAATAGCAATCAGCCCCAGCATTTT	CASSLGPGNSNQPQHF
few	NA	TRBV12-3/TRBV12-4	TRBJ2-2	TGTGCCAGCAGTTTGTCCGGGGTGGTTCAGGGCACCGGGGAGCTGTTTTTT	CASSLSGVVQGTGELFF
NA	NA	TRBV12-3/TRBV12-4	TRBJ2-5	TGTGCCAGCAGTTTTGGGCAGCTCCAAGAGACCCAGTACTTC	CASSFGQLQETQYF
NA	NA	TRBV5-6	TRBJ2-5	TGTGCCAGCAGCTGGGGACCGCCGCTGCGCCAAGAGACCCAGTACTTC	CASSWGPPLRQETQYF
few	NA	TRBV20-1	TRBJ1-1	TGCAGTGCTCCACATCAGCGGGGTCGGACTGAAGCTTTCTTT	CSAPHQRGRTEAFF
few	NA	TRBV6-5	TRBJ1-2	TGTGCCAGCAGTTTCCATGGGTCCGGCGGGGCTGGGGATGGCTACACCTTC	CASSFHGSGGAGDGYTF
few	NA	TRBV27	TRBJ2-6	TGTGCCAGCAGTGGAACGGGCTCTGGGGCCAACGTCCTGACTTTC	CASSGTGSGANVLTF
NA	NA	TRBV20-1	TRBJ1-1	TGCAGTGCTGAAAAGAGTGCAGGGAGTGAAGCTTTCTTT	CSAEKSAGSEAFF
NA	TRBD2	TRBV20-1	TRBJ2-5	TGCAGTGCTAGAGATACTAGCGGAGAGACCCAGTACTTC	CSARDTSGETQYF
NA	NA	TRBV15	TRBJ1-2	TGTGCCACCCGGGGGATTTCCTATGGCCACACCTTC	CATRGISYGHTF
NA	TRBD1	TRBV7-2	TRBJ1-1	TGTGCCAGCAGCTCACCACAGGGGACCACTGAAGCTTTCTTT	CASSSPQGTTEAFF
NA	NA	TRBV28	TRBJ2-3	TGTGCCAGCAGTTTTAGACGGGAGCGGACAGATACGCAGTATTTT	CASSFRRERTDTQYF
few	NA	TRBV30	TRBJ2-5	TGTGCCTGGGGGCGGCAGCGAGGGGAGACCCAGTACTTC	CAWGRQRGETQYF
NA	TRBD2	TRBV19	TRBJ2-1	TGTGCCAGTAGTAAATCGTATTTCGCGGCTAGCGGGAGTCCCTATGAGCAGTTCTTC	CASSKSYFAASGSPYEQFF
NA	TRBD1	TRBV18	TRBJ1-5	TGTGCCAGCTCCCCCCCCGGGCAGGGGGCAAGTCAGCCCCAGCATTTT	CASSPPGQGASQPQHF
few	TRBD2	TRBV9	TRBJ2-5	TGTGCCAGCAGCGTAGTTGGACTAGCGGGAGAGACCCAGTACTTC	CASSVVGLAGETQYF
few	TRBD1	TRBV20-1	TRBJ2-3	TGCAGTGCCCCAGATCGGACAGGGTACACAGATACGCAGTATTTT	CSAPDRTGYTDTQYF
few	TRBD2	TRBV10-3	TRBJ2-3	TGTGCCATCAGTGAGTCGGGTAGCGGGAGGGGCACAGATACGCAGTATTTT	CAISESGSGRGTDTQYF
NA	NA	TRBV24-1	TRBJ1-1	TGTGCCACCAGTGACCCTAACGATGCTGAAGCTTTCTTT	CATSDPNDAEAFF
NA	NA	TRBV25-1	TRBJ2-1	TGTGCCAGCAGTCGCCTACGGAATGAGCAGTTCTTC	CASSRLRNEQFF
NA	NA	TRBV5-1	TRBJ1-5	TGCGCCAGCCGGGGGGATAGCAATCAGCCCCAGCATTTT	CASRGDSNQPQHF
few	NA	TRBV7-6	TRBJ1-1	TGTGCCAGCAGCCCATCCGGGGGGCCCCCGCTGAACACTGAAGCTTTCTTT	CASSPSGGPPLNTEAFF
few	TRBD1	TRBV6-1	TRBJ1-6	TGTGCCAGCAGTCGGACAGGGGGCGTAGCCTCACCCCTCCACTTT	CASSRTGGVASPLHF
NA	NA	TRBV28	TRBJ2-7	TGTGCCAGCAGTCCGGGGGCCCGGAAAGAAGAGCAGTACTTC	CASSPGARKEEQYF
NA	TRBD1	TRBV4-3	TRBJ1-2	TGCGCCAGCAGCCAAGGAGGGACAGGGGTGCGAGGCTACACCTTC	CASSQGGTGVRGYTF
few	TRBD1	TRBV6-6	TRBJ2-4	TGTGCCAGCTCCTTCGCAGGGGGTGGTCAGTACTTC	CASSFAGGGQYF
few	NA	TRBV20-1	TRBJ1-1	TGCAGTGCCTTAAGGGGGGGCGGAAACACTGAAGCTTTCTTT	CSALRGGGNTEAFF
NA	NA	TRBV28	TRBJ2-5	TGTGCCAGCAGCCCCGGGGGACGGGGGAGAGGCGAGACCCAGTACTTC	CASSPGGRGRGETQYF
NA	NA	TRBV5-8	TRBJ2-7	TGTGCCAGCAGCTTGGCTGGGACACTATTATATTACGAGCAGTACTTC	CASSLAGTLLYYEQYF
NA	NA	TRBV18	TRBJ2-3	TGTGCCAGCTCACCCTCGGCCAGGGGAACAGATACGCAGTATTTT	CASSPSARGTDTQYF